The TCR beta chain described here comes from a study of neoadjuvant anti-PD-1 for oral cavity cancer. CDR1 is SGHDN and CDR2 is FVKESK in the germline V gene. The CDR3 spans 14 residues. Trimming took off 4 bases at V and 4 bases at J, with 11 bases between the two ends. Time point defined: after neoadjuvant nivolumab, at surgical resection. Clones were read by immunoSEQ multiplex PCR, and TCRdb kept only the in-frame ones, dropping some. Of around 68,000 clones listed, roughly nine tenths are singletons. The chain couples TRBV14 to TRBJ1-3; no definite D call. Specimen: PBMCs, collected after nivolumab (anti-PD-1) treatment. The clonotype originates from a person between 40 and 79 years old with oral cavity squamous cell carcinoma. CDR3: CASSLPGRGNTIYF. CDR3 in DNA: TGTGCCAGCAGCCTTCCAGGTCGGGGAAACACCATATATTTT.